Shown below are 4 T cell receptor beta chains from a single sample sequenced in a study of blood T cell repertoires in COVID-19. Profiled with immunoSEQ multiplex PCR; TCRdb holds only in-frame clones, not every one. The repertoire holds about 160,000 clones, with approximately 84% as singletons. The specimen was peripheral blood. The receptors were gathered from a woman older than 75 with acute or convalescent COVID-19.

The chain couples TRBV5-6 to TRBJ1-4; D call uncertain. The CDR3 sequence is 16 residues long. CDR1 and CDR2 from the germline V gene are SGHDT and YYEEEE. V lost 3 bases, J lost 13 bases, and 25 bases lay in between. The DNA of the CDR3 is TGTGCCAGCAGCTCCGCCGCGGGTAGTAATGCCCTAGGACTGTTTTTT. It yields the protein CASSSAAGSNALGLFF. Together with reference TRBV5-6 and TRBJ1-4, the CDR3 gives the full variable domain: DAGVTQSPTHLIKTRGQQVTLRCSPKSGHDTVSWYQQALGQGPQFIFQYYEEEERQRGNFPDRFSGHQFPNYSSELNVNALLLGDSALYLCASSSAAGSNALGLFFGSGTQLSVL.

This chain connects TRBV4-1 to TRBJ2-3, with D possibly matching TRBD2 (6 bases). With 4 bases removed from V and 0 bases from J, the gap between germline ends came to 17 bases. The length of the CDR3 is 17 residues. The V gene's germline CDR1 is MGHRA and CDR2 YSYEKL. CDR3 amino acids: CASSPLGSSESTDTQYF. DNA for the CDR3: TGCGCCAGCAGCCCCCTCGGGAGTAGCGAGAGCACAGATACGCAGTATTTT.

The CDR3 DNA reads as TGTGCCAGCAGCTTTCAGGGACAGGTTTACAATGAGCAGTTCTTC. Its translation: CASSFQGQVYNEQFF. The chain couples TRBV7-2 to TRBJ2-1; 8 bases fit TRBD1. The germline V gene encodes CDR1 SGHTA and CDR2 FQGNSA. This CDR3 has 15 residues. V was pared by 3 bases and J by 4 bases, with 5 bases of the junction left unmatched.

J is TRBJ1-6 and V is TRBV18, with TRBD1 matching over 9 bases. Trimming cost V 4 bases and J 7 bases; bases outside gene matches: 5. Germline V CDR1 and CDR2: KGHSH, LQKENI. The CDR3 runs to 15 residues. CDR3 sequence: CASSRDRAENSPLHF. The CDR3 DNA follows: TGTGCCAGCTCACGGGACAGGGCGGAGAATTCACCCCTCCACTTT.